Each of the 14 T cell receptor beta chains below was sequenced from the same sample in a study of T and B cells in COVID-19 patients. TRB was amplified from about 250-500 ng of blood genomic DNA. TRB rearrangements were amplified by multiplex PCR with BIOMED2 TRB-A/B primers. TCRdb re-called the multiplex PCR reads through MiXCR, storing one row per CDR3 protein. The table lists more than 12,000 distinct CDR3 sequences, about 26% of them singletons. Sequenced material: blood. These receptors all stem from a human donor who had recovered from COVID-19.

The V and J genes are TRBV30 and TRBJ1-2; 8 bases match TRBD1. The CDR3 totals 16 residues. The trim removed 5 bases at V and 8 bases at J, leaving 19 bases unmatched. Germline V lookup: CDR1 GTSNPN, CDR2 SVGIG (reference sequence). The CDR3 region is CAWGKDRVKGYRGYTF. CDR3 in DNA: TGTGCCTGGGGCAAGGACAGGGTGAAGGGCTATCGCGGCTACACCTTC. Variable domain in full (rest from reference TRBV30 and TRBJ1-2): SQTIHQWPATLVQPVGSPLSLECTVEGTSNPNLYWYRQAAGRGLQLLFYSVGIGQISSEVPQNLSASRPQDRQFILSSKKLLLSDSGFYLCAWGKDRVKGYRGYTFGSGTRLTVV.

Written as DNA, the CDR3 is TGTGCCAGCAGGGGACTAGCGGGAGGAATTCCCACCAATGAGCAGTTCTTC. Translating it yields CASRGLAGGIPTNEQFF. The rearrangement links TRBV27 to TRBJ2-1; 15 positions agree with TRBD2. After removal of 6 bases from V and 6 bases from J, the junction contained 9 bases not matched to a gene. Germline V gene data show CDR1 as MNHEY and CDR2 as SMNVEV (reference sequence). The CDR3 runs 17 residues.

Many counts were recorded for this clonotype. V usage is TRBV19 and J usage is TRBJ1-2; tentatively, D is TRBD1 (5 bases). Per germline, CDR1 LNHDA and CDR2 SQIVND (reference sequence). This CDR3 spans 15 amino acids. The V end was cut by 10 bases, the J end by 0 bases, with 18 bases between. CDR3 region: CATASQGTPNYGYTF. In nucleotides, the CDR3 is TGTGCCACCGCATCCCAGGGTACCCCTAACTATGGCTACACCTTC.

The table lists this clonotype with a few counts. The chain uses TRBV6-2 or TRBV6-3 and TRBJ1-1, with D possibly TRBD1 on 5 matching bases. The CDR3 loop spans 10 amino acids. V lost 11 bases to trimming and J lost 6 bases, with 10 bases between them. Germline assignment: CDR1 MNHEY and CDR2 SVGEGT. The CDR3 nucleotides are TGTGCCGGCCTGGGGGCTGAAGCTTTCTTT. It is translated as CAGLGAEAFF.

This clonotype was recorded at least ten times. This chain connects TRBV19 to TRBJ1-6; no clear D. The CDR3 contains 14 residues. V was trimmed by 5 bases and J by 2 bases, leaving 7 bases between them. The germline V gene has CDR1 LNHDA and CDR2 SQIVND (reference sequence). The CDR3 DNA sequence: TGTGCCAGTAGTGGCCCGGCCTATAATTCACCCCTCCACTTT. Protein sequence: CASSGPAYNSPLHF.

V is TRBV6-5 and J is TRBJ2-7, with 8 bases identical to TRBD2. The V and J ends lost 5 bases and 0 bases, in that order; junction bases with no gene match: 12. The CDR3 consists of 17 residues. CDR1 and CDR2 from the germline V gene are MNHEY and SVGAGI. CDR3: CASSDFRPSGSSYEQYF. Written as DNA, the CDR3 is TGTGCCAGCAGTGACTTTCGGCCGAGCGGGAGCTCCTACGAGCAGTACTTC.

The chain carries TRBV5-6 and TRBJ1-5; no clear D gene. The CDR3 is 14 amino acids. Germline lookup yields CDR1 SGHDT and CDR2 YYEEEE. Trimming pared 3 bases from V and 3 bases from J, leaving 10 bases between. The CDR3 DNA reads as TGTGCCAGCAGCTCCGGGATGGACAATCAGCCCCAGCATTTT. Translating it yields CASSSGMDNQPQHF.

V usage is TRBV10-3 and J usage is TRBJ1-1; D not certain. Germline CDR1 is ENHRY and CDR2 is SYGVKD. Trimming stripped 0 bases from V and 6 bases from J, with 11 bases between. This CDR3 is 14 amino acids long. In DNA form, the CDR3 reads TGTGCCATCAGTGAGTCGGTGGGTCCGGCTGAAGCTTTCTTT. Amino acid sequence: CAISESVGPAEAFF.

The CDR3 loop is CAWSRGRENQPQHF. The DNA for the CDR3 is TGTGCCTGGAGCCGGGGCAGGGAGAATCAGCCCCAGCATTTT. V and J are TRBV30 and TRBJ1-5, with a tentative D call TRBD1 (5 bases). The germline gives CDR1 GTSNPN, CDR2 SVGIG (reference sequence). Trimming took off 3 bases at V and 4 bases at J, with 13 bases between the two ends. The CDR3 extends over 14 amino acids.

This clonotype was counted a few times. The rearrangement links TRBV19 to TRBJ1-5; D is uncertain. With 3 bases removed from V and 6 bases from J, the gap between germline ends came to 9 bases. The CDR3 is 13 amino acids. Germline-derived CDR1 and CDR2 are LNHDA and SQIVND (reference sequence). CDR3 bases: TGTGCCAGTAGTATGATCGTCGGTCAGCCCCAGCATTTT. Translating it yields CASSMIVGQPQHF.

This clonotype is medium-sized by share. The chain recombines TRBV5-4 with TRBJ2-2; weak D call: TRBD1 (6 bases). This CDR3 is built from 12 residues. V dropped 10 bases and J dropped 7 bases, with 14 bases sitting between them. Looked up from germline, CDR1 is SGHNT and CDR2 is YYREEE (reference sequence). The CDR3 bases are TGTGCCTCAAGTATACAGGGCGGGGAGCTGTTTTTT. This codes for CASSIQGGELFF. The complete variable domain, with remaining parts taken from reference TRBV5-4 and TRBJ2-2, reads ETGVTQSPTHLIKTRGQQVTLRCSSQSGHNTVSWYQQALGQGPQFIFQYYREEENGRGNFPPRFSGLQFPNYSSELNVNALELDDSALYLCASSIQGGELFFGEGSRLTVL.

This clonotype appeared a few times. The chain recombines TRBV30 with TRBJ1-2, with a possible D match to TRBD1 (5 bases). This CDR3 spans 13 amino acids. The germline CDR1 and CDR2 sequences are GTSNPN and SVGIG (reference sequence). The CDR3 DNA reads TGTGCACTGACTCGGGACCGGACCAATGGCTACACCTTC. This gives the protein CALTRDRTNGYTF.

This CDR3 reads CASSLAPGQDSGNTIYF. The CDR3 DNA reads as TGTGCCAGCAGCTTAGCCCCCGGACAGGACTCTGGAAACACCATATATTTT. The chain is built from TRBV7-6 and TRBJ1-3, with 7 bases lining up with TRBD1. The CDR3 consists of 17 residues. The ends lost 0 bases at V and 0 bases at J; junction bases unmatched: 5. Germline CDR1 is SGHVS and CDR2 is FNYEAQ.

This clonotype was seen a few times. CDR3 residues: CASSYTSNNEQFF. CDR3 DNA: TGTGCCAGCAGTTACACCTCGAACAATGAGCAGTTCTTC. V usage is TRBV6-2 or TRBV6-3 and J usage is TRBJ2-1, with no clear D. The V end lost 2 bases, the J end lost 5 bases, and 7 bases lay between the germline ends. The CDR3 has 13 residues. In germline, CDR1 is MNHEY, CDR2 SVGEGT.